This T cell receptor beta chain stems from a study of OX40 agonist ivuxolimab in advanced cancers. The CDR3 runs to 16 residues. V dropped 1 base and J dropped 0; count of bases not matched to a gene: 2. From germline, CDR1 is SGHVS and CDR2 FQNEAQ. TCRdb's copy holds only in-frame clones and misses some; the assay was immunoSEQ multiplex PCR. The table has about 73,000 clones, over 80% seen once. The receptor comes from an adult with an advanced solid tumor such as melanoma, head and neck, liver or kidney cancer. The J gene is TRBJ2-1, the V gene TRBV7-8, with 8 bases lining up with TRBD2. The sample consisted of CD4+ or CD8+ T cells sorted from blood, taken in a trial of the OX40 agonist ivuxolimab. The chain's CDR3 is CASSLVRGGSYNEQFF. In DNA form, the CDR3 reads TGTGCCAGCAGCTTAGTTCGGGGGGGCTCCTACAATGAGCAGTTCTTC.